One sample yielded the 24 T cell receptor beta chains listed below, sequenced in a study of control samples from healthy donors and cancer patients. This table comes from immunoSEQ multiplex PCR, and its TCRdb copy is limited to in-frame clones, with some not included. The table lists some 130,000 clones, around nine tenths of them singletons. Sample: blood. The receptors shown here come from a man in his forties in good health.

This clone was counted a single time. The CDR3 DNA is TGCGCCAGCAGCTCGATTCCCAGCACAGATACGCAGTATTTT. This codes for CASSSIPSTDTQYF. J is TRBJ2-3 and V is TRBV5-1; D unresolved. The germline CDR1 and CDR2 sequences are SGHRS and YFSETQ. CDR3 length: 14 amino acids. The V end was cut by 3 bases, the J end by 0 bases, with 8 bases between.

The chain links TRBV7-9 to TRBJ2-3; D not resolved. Germline CDR1 reads SEHNR; CDR2 reads FQNEAQ (reference sequence). Trimming shortened V by 1 base and J by 4 bases, and 6 bases separated the two germline ends. The CDR3 runs 13 residues. CDR3 in amino acids: CASSLVRPDTQYF. The CDR3 region has the DNA TGTGCCAGCAGCTTAGTTAGACCAGATACGCAGTATTTT. Combining the CDR3 with reference TRBV7-9 and TRBJ2-3 gives the whole variable domain DTGVSQNPRHKITKRGQNVTFRCDPISEHNRLYWYRQTLGQGPEFLTYFQNEAQLEKSRLLSDRFSAERPKGSFSTLEIQRTEQGDSAMYLCASSLVRPDTQYFGPGTRLTVL.

This clone turned up a few times. The gene calls are TRBV7-3 and TRBJ2-2; D is ambiguous. Trimming cost V 5 bases and J 3 bases, with 16 bases left between them. The CDR3 spans 16 residues. Germline assignment: CDR1 SGHTA and CDR2 FQGTGA. CDR3 protein: CASSPYSAPDTGELFF. CDR3 bases: TGTGCCAGCAGCCCTTACAGTGCCCCGGACACCGGGGAGCTGTTTTTT.

This rearrangement joins TRBV2 to TRBJ1-5; 7 positions match TRBD1. The V and J ends lost 4 bases and 5 bases, in that order; junction bases with no gene match: 2. The CDR3 is 13 amino acids. CDR1 and CDR2 (germline): SNHLY, FYNNEI. Written as DNA, the CDR3 is TGTGCCAGCAGTGGACAGGGACATCAGCCCCAGCATTTT. Protein product: CASSGQGHQPQHF.

This sequence joins TRBV15 and TRBJ1-1, with 8 nucleotides matching TRBD1. The CDR3 consists of 12 residues. Germline V gene data show CDR1 as LNHNV and CDR2 as YYDKDF (reference sequence). V was pared by 11 bases and J by 6 bases, with 8 bases of the junction left unmatched. CDR3 nucleotide sequence: TGTGCCGTCAGCCAGGGGGCCGCTGAAGCTTTCTTT. It is translated as CAVSQGAAEAFF.

V is TRBV3-1 (or the pseudogene TRBV3-2) and J is TRBJ2-7; D perhaps matches TRBD2 (5 bases). V was clipped by 5 bases and J by 6 bases, with 11 bases between them. Germline V gene sequence: CDR1 LGHDT, CDR2 YNNKEL (reference sequence). The CDR3 is 12 residues long. The CDR3 bases are TGTGCCAGCAGCTTTCGACGGGGCGAGCAGTACTTC. Its translation: CASSFRRGEQYF.

The CDR3 DNA follows: TGTGCCAGCAGCGTAGCGAATGAGCAGTTCTTC. Translated, it gives CASSVANEQFF. The rearrangement uses TRBV9 and TRBJ2-1; D remains unclear. The V gene's germline CDR1 is SGDLS and CDR2 YYNGEE. V was trimmed by 0 bases and J by 7 bases, leaving 2 bases between them. This CDR3 is 11 amino acids long.

This clone appeared once. The gene calls are TRBV5-6 and TRBJ1-2; the match to TRBD1 covers 7 bases. This CDR3 region has 13 residues. J was trimmed by 5 bases and V by 4 bases; bases with no gene match: 5. Germline V lookup: CDR1 SGHDT, CDR2 YYEEEE. The CDR3 coding sequence is TGTGCCAGCAGCGGGGACAGCGGATATGGCTACACCTTC. As protein: CASSGDSGYGYTF.

V usage is TRBV28 and J usage is TRBJ2-7; D is uncertain. The CDR3 contains 14 residues. Germline CDR1 reads MDHEN; CDR2 reads SYDVKM. Trimming shortened V by 6 bases and J by 3 bases, and 15 bases separated the two germline ends. CDR3 sequence: CASSRPWRVYEQYF. For the CDR3, the DNA is TGTGCCAGCAGCCGCCCCTGGAGAGTCTACGAGCAGTACTTC. Based on the CDR3 plus reference TRBV28 and TRBJ2-7, the full variable domain is DVKVTQSSRYLVKRTGEKVFLECVQDMDHENMFWYRQDPGLGLRLIYFSYDVKMKEKGDIPEGYSVSREKKERFSLILESASTNQTSMYLCASSRPWRVYEQYFGPGTRLTVT.

V and J are TRBV30 and TRBJ1-1, with 7 nucleotides matching TRBD1. The CDR3 has 12 amino acids. In germline, CDR1 is GTSNPN, CDR2 SVGIG (reference sequence). Trimming at V came to 2 bases and at J to 9 bases, leaving 6 bases not matched to a gene. CDR3 DNA sequence: TGTGCCTGGAGTCCCCGGACAGGCAAAGCTTTCTTT. It is translated as CAWSPRTGKAFF.

This clone has a single count. The J gene is TRBJ2-3, the V gene TRBV5-1, with 11 bases aligning to TRBD2. Germline V gene data show CDR1 as SGHRS and CDR2 as YFSETQ. V lost 2 bases to trimming and J lost 5 bases; unmatched junction nucleotides: 1. The CDR3 has 14 residues. The CDR3 bases are TGCGCCAGCAGCTTTAGCGGGGGGGGAGATACGCAGTATTTT. It yields the protein CASSFSGGGDTQYF.

This chain connects TRBV5-6 to TRBJ1-1, with unresolved D. Trimming removed 5 bases at V and 4 bases at J, with 6 bases between. Germline CDR1 reads SGHDT; CDR2 reads YYEEEE. This CDR3 contains 11 residues. CDR3 amino acids: CASSWGTEAFF. The CDR3 bases are TGTGCCAGCAGTTGGGGCACTGAAGCTTTCTTT.

This sequence joins TRBV2 and TRBJ1-1, with D possibly matching TRBD1 (6 bases). The CDR3 totals 12 residues. Trimming stripped 7 bases from V and 5 bases from J, with 11 bases between. Looked up from germline, CDR1 is SNHLY and CDR2 is FYNNEI. The CDR3 is CASIWGHTEAFF. CDR3 sequence (DNA): TGTGCCAGCATTTGGGGGCATACTGAAGCTTTCTTT.

This chain joins TRBV6-5 and TRBJ2-7, with 8 bases that match TRBD1. J was trimmed by 6 bases and V by 5 bases; bases with no gene match: 9. The length of the CDR3 is 14 residues. Looked up from germline, CDR1 is MNHEY and CDR2 is SVGAGI. CDR3 sequence reads: CASSIRTGQAEQYF. CDR3 sequence (DNA): TGTGCCAGCAGTATTCGGACAGGGCAGGCCGAGCAGTACTTC.

The chain recombines TRBV5-1 with TRBJ1-3; D not certain. In germline, CDR1 is SGHRS, CDR2 YFSETQ. The CDR3 is 12 residues long. V lost 0 bases to trimming and J lost 3 bases, with 1 base between them. The CDR3 sequence: CASSLGGNTIYF. The CDR3 coding sequence is TGCGCCAGCAGCTTGGGTGGAAACACCATATATTTT.

The chain has TRBV9 and TRBJ2-7; 7 nucleotides align to TRBD1. CDR3 size: 14 residues. V gave up 4 bases and J gave up 7 bases; unmatched junction bases: 11. From germline, CDR1 is SGDLS and CDR2 YYNGEE. The CDR3 region is CASSSGTEQGEQYF. The CDR3 DNA sequence: TGTGCCAGCAGCTCTGGGACAGAGCAGGGGGAGCAGTACTTC.

The chain employs TRBV28 and TRBJ2-5; 13 bases agree with TRBD2. Germline-derived CDR1 and CDR2 are MDHEN and SYDVKM. The CDR3 contains 17 residues. Unmatched junction bases numbered 15, after V lost 5 bases and J lost 9 bases. The CDR3 region has the DNA TGTGCCAGCAGTCCCGGACTAGCGGGGGAGCTCCGGGGGGCCCAGTACTTC. Amino acid sequence: CASSPGLAGELRGAQYF.

The CDR3 loop is CASSQGRGTQYF. DNA of the CDR3: TGTGCCAGCAGCCAGGGGCGGGGAACCCAGTACTTC. The chain combines TRBV5-4 with TRBJ2-5, with D possibly called TRBD1 or TRBD2 (6 bases each). From germline, CDR1 is SGHNT and CDR2 YYREEE (reference sequence). Trimming cost V 4 bases and J 8 bases, with 12 bases left between them. The CDR3 contains 12 residues.

This clone has a handful of counts. The chain couples TRBV15 to TRBJ2-3, with 7 bases that match TRBD1. Losses at the gene ends were 4 bases for V and 4 bases for J; bases not matched to a gene: 8. Germline assignment: CDR1 LNHNV and CDR2 YYDKDF (reference sequence). CDR3 size: 15 residues. CDR3 sequence: CATSTKHQGADTQYF. Written as DNA, the CDR3 is TGTGCCACCAGCACAAAACATCAGGGGGCAGATACGCAGTATTTT. Filled out from reference TRBV15 and TRBJ2-3, the complete variable domain reads DAMVIQNPRYQVTQFGKPVTLSCSQTLNHNVMYWYQQKSSQAPKLLFHYYDKDFNNEADTPDNFQSRRPNTSFCFLDIRSPGLGDTAMYLCATSTKHQGADTQYFGPGTRLTVL.

The J gene is TRBJ1-2, the V gene TRBV5-6; no reliable D call. The CDR3 loop spans 15 amino acids. CDR1 is SGHDT, CDR2 YYEEEE, per germline. V was trimmed by 2 bases and J by 0 bases, leaving 11 bases between them. The CDR3 is CASSFVTAANYGYTF. The CDR3 nucleotides are TGTGCCAGCAGCTTTGTAACAGCCGCTAACTATGGCTACACCTTC.

This rearrangement joins TRBV20-1 to TRBJ1-3, with D possibly matching TRBD1 (5 bases). The CDR3 length is 11 residues. Between the trimmed V and J ends, which lost 6 bases and 8 bases, there was a span of 11 bases. The V gene's germline CDR1 is DFQATT and CDR2 SNEGSKA (reference sequence). The CDR3 loop is CSAGPSDTIYF. The CDR3 coding sequence is TGCAGTGCGGGGCCTTCGGACACCATATATTTT.

Concerning this clone itself: The same CDR3 also results from other DNA sequences found in this sample. The chain links TRBV9 to TRBJ2-2; D is ambiguous. Germline V gene lookup returns CDR1 SGDLS and CDR2 YYNGEE. The CDR3 runs to 15 residues. The germline V and J ends were trimmed by 0 bases and 1 base, with 7 bases remaining between them. The CDR3 nucleotides read TGTGCCAGCAGCGTAGGAACGGGGAACACCGGGGAGCTGTTTTTT. It encodes CASSVGTGNTGELFF. The variable domain in full, completed from reference TRBV9 and TRBJ2-2, reads DSGVTQTPKHLITATGQRVTLRCSPRSGDLSVYWYQQSLDQGLQFLIQYYNGEERAKGNILERFSAQQFPDLHSELNLSSLELGDSALYFCASSVGTGNTGELFFGEGSRLTVL.

This clone came up once. J is TRBJ2-5 and V is TRBV5-5, with D possibly being TRBD2 (6 bases). This CDR3 has 15 residues. V lost 0 bases to trimming and J lost 4 bases, with 13 bases between them. Germline V lookup: CDR1 SGHKS, CDR2 YYEKEE (reference sequence). CDR3 nucleotide sequence: TGTGCCAGCAGCTTGGGGCCGGCGGGAAGAGAGACCCAGTACTTC. Translation: CASSLGPAGRETQYF. Complete variable domain (other parts from reference TRBV5-5 and TRBJ2-5): DAGVTQSPTHLIKTRGQQVTLRCSPISGHKSVSWYQQVLGQGPQFIFQYYEKEERGRGNFPDRFSARQFPNYSSELNVNALLLGDSALYLCASSLGPAGRETQYFGPGTRLLVL.

As regards this clone: The same CDR3 arises from other DNA sequences in this sample as well. The V and J genes are TRBV5-4 and TRBJ1-1; D is unclear. The V end lost 0 bases, the J end lost 3 bases, and 3 bases lay between the germline ends. The CDR3 totals 12 residues. Germline V gene lookup returns CDR1 SGHNT and CDR2 YYREEE (reference sequence). CDR3 nucleotides: TGTGCCAGCAGCTTGGGGGACACTGAAGCTTTCTTT. Protein product: CASSLGDTEAFF.